This TCR beta chain emerged from a study of shared clonotypes between healthy human individuals. Overall study: Donors, aged 18 to 49, were a couple of women and a few men. Study results and limitations: Sampling involved blood alone; tissue repertoires likely differ. Richness estimates generally favored naive over memory subsets.

The germline CDR1 and CDR2 sequences are SGHRS and YFSETQ. This CDR3 is 15 amino acids long. Trimming removed 0 bases at V and 0 bases at J, with 9 bases between. All donors were healthy HIV-negative adults lacking recent acute infections or vaccinations. The assay was immunoSEQ multiplex PCR, and TCRdb's table has in-frame clones only and misses some. This table holds about 520,000 clones, approximately 95% found once. About this clone itself: What it binds is not known.

The gene calls are TRBV5-1 and TRBJ1-2; weak D call: TRBD1 (6 bases). What was sequenced was naive CD4+ T cells sorted from blood. Subset here: CD45RA+ positively selected. This clonotype was obtained from a woman aged 25-40 years in good health. The CDR3 coding sequence is TGCGCCAGCAGCTTGGGACAGGCGCCTAACTATGGCTACACCTTC. Residues: CASSLGQAPNYGYTF. Combining the CDR3 with reference TRBV5-1 and TRBJ1-2 gives the whole variable domain KAGVTQTPRYLIKTRGQQVTLSCSPISGHRSVSWYQQTPGQGLQFLFEYFSETQRNKGNFPGRFSGRQFSNSRSEMNVSTLELGDSALYLCASSLGQAPNYGYTFGSGTRLTVV.